These T cell receptor beta chains were read from a single sample in a study of T cell changes during pregnancy in multiple sclerosis. TCRdb's copy holds only in-frame clones and misses some; the assay was immunoSEQ multiplex PCR. The sample shows about 64,000 clones, approximately 96% of them seen only once. This specimen was CD8+ T cells from peripheral blood mononuclear cells, taken after pregnancy. These receptors originate from a female donor with multiple sclerosis, enrolled in a pregnancy study. CDR3s include the opening cysteine and the closing phenylalanine or tryptophan. D genes are given only for firm matches. Clone size is stated in some rows and not others, as once, few, many or a class when expanded.

>NA|TRBV30|NA|TRBJ2-7
CAWSRGPYEQYF
TGTGCCTGGAGCAGAGGCCCCTACGAGCAGTACTTC
>NA|TRBV28|NA|TRBJ2-7
CASSTLHGQSVYEQYF
TGTGCCAGCAGTACCCTTCACGGACAATCCGTCTACGAGCAGTACTTC
>NA|TRBV9|NA|TRBJ2-3
CASSGTGIATDTQYF
TGTGCCAGCAGCGGAACAGGGATAGCCACAGATACGCAGTATTTT
>NA|TRBV5-6|NA|TRBJ2-7
CASSPGSGSYEQYF
TGTGCCAGCAGCCCCGGGAGTGGCTCCTACGAGCAGTACTTC
>NA|TRBV29-1|NA|TRBJ2-7
CSVRQAGEQYF
TGCAGCGTACGACAGGCAGGCGAGCAGTACTTC
>TRBD2|TRBV7-8|NA|TRBJ2-1
CASSSSSLAGSSYNEQFF
TGTGCCAGCAGCTCCTCTTCTCTAGCGGGAAGCTCCTACAATGAGCAGTTCTTC
>TRBD2|TRBV29-1|NA|TRBJ2-3
CSVVAGVADTQYF
TGCAGCGTTGTCGCGGGAGTGGCAGATACGCAGTATTTT
>TRBD1|TRBV6-4|NA|TRBJ1-2
CASSDFHRDSLARYGYTF
TGTGCCAGCAGTGACTTCCACCGGGACAGCCTCGCCCGTTATGGCTACACCTTC
>NA|TRBV5-1|once|TRBJ2-7
CASSLGRPSSYEQYF
TGCGCCAGCAGCTTGGGCAGACCTAGCTCCTACGAGCAGTACTTC
>TRBD1|TRBV5-1|NA|TRBJ2-7
CASSLAGGGAREQYF
TGCGCCAGCAGCTTGGCAGGGGGCGGCGCACGGGAGCAGTACTTC
>NA|TRBV11-3|NA|TRBJ2-2
CASGRAGWNTGELFF
TGTGCCAGCGGACGGGCGGGCTGGAACACCGGGGAGCTGTTTTTT
>TRBD1|TRBV5-3|NA|TRBJ1-1
CARNAYGTGETSRLNFTKGGEAFF
TGTGCCAGAAATGCCTATGGGACAGGGGAAACATCGCGACTAAATTTTACCAAAGGCGGAGAAGCTTTCTTT
>NA|TRBV5-1|NA|TRBJ2-3
CASSLVAGWSDTQYF
TGCGCCAGCAGCTTGGTGGCAGGGTGGTCAGATACGCAGTATTTT
>NA|TRBV27|NA|TRBJ2-7
CASSLGGATYEQYF
TGTGCCAGCAGTTTAGGGGGGGCTACCTACGAGCAGTACTTC
>NA|TRBV18|NA|TRBJ2-3
CASSPPTRLDTQYF
TGTGCCAGCTCACCGCCGACACGTTTGGATACGCAGTATTTT
>TRBD2|TRBV9|NA|TRBJ2-1
CASSVVASGRNEQFF
TGTGCCAGCAGCGTAGTGGCTAGCGGGAGAAATGAGCAGTTCTTC
>NA|TRBV5-1|NA|TRBJ1-6
CASKDRASSYNSPLHF
TGCGCCAGCAAGGACAGAGCAAGCTCCTATAATTCACCCCTCCACTTT
>TRBD2|TRBV9|NA|TRBJ2-1
CASSVGGSGAYNEQFF
TGTGCCAGCAGCGTAGGAGGTAGCGGGGCTTACAATGAGCAGTTCTTC
>NA|TRBV2|NA|TRBJ2-1
CASSEVIAGSSYNEQFF
TGTGCCAGCAGTGAAGTTATTGCGGGTAGCTCCTACAATGAGCAGTTCTTC
>TRBD1|TRBV9|NA|TRBJ1-1
CASSVKTTGENTEAFF
TGTGCCAGCAGCGTTAAAACAACAGGGGAGAACACTGAAGCTTTCTTT
>NA|TRBV7-3|NA|TRBJ1-5
CASSLITVDQPQHF
TGTGCCAGCAGCTTAATAACAGTAGATCAGCCCCAGCATTTT
>TRBD2|TRBV28|NA|TRBJ2-1
CASSLVSGAYNEQFF
TGTGCCAGCAGTTTAGTGAGCGGGGCCTACAATGAGCAGTTCTTC
>NA|TRBV4-2|NA|TRBJ2-1
CASSQAMLGEEQFF
TGTGCCAGCAGCCAAGCTATGTTAGGGGAAGAGCAGTTCTTC
>TRBD1|TRBV11-2|NA|TRBJ1-2
CASSLHGQGGYGYTF
TGTGCCAGCAGCCTCCACGGACAGGGGGGCTATGGCTACACCTTC
>NA|TRBV5-4|NA|TRBJ2-3
CASSWGSGTDTQYF
TGTGCCAGCAGCTGGGGTAGCGGCACAGATACGCAGTATTTT
>NA|TRBV4-3|NA|TRBJ2-1
CASSQGTGLDEQFF
TGCGCCAGCAGCCAAGGGACTGGCCTGGATGAGCAGTTCTTC
>NA|TRBV15|NA|TRBJ1-5
CATSRDGALSQPQHF
TGTGCCACCAGCAGAGACGGAGCCTTGAGTCAGCCCCAGCATTTT
>TRBD1|TRBV5-5|NA|TRBJ2-6
CASSLWLGTDPSGANVLTF
TGTGCCAGCAGCTTATGGCTTGGGACAGACCCCTCTGGGGCCAACGTCCTGACTTTC
>TRBD2|TRBV7-8|NA|TRBJ2-3
CASRTSGSTDTQYF
TGTGCCAGCAGGACTAGCGGGAGCACAGATACGCAGTATTTT
>TRBD1|TRBV15|NA|TRBJ2-1
CATSRESGGEQFF
TGTGCCACCAGCAGGGAATCAGGGGGTGAGCAGTTCTTC
>NA|TRBV28|NA|TRBJ2-7
CASSLYLGPIADYEQYF
TGTGCCAGCAGTTTATACTTGGGTCCTATAGCGGACTACGAGCAGTACTTC
>TRBD2|TRBV15|NA|TRBJ2-6
CATSSIAGSRANVLTF
TGTGCCACCAGCAGTATAGCGGGCAGTAGGGCCAACGTCCTGACTTTC
>NA|TRBV4-3|NA|TRBJ2-1
CASSQSSGTPSSYNEQFF
TGCGCCAGCAGCCAGAGTAGCGGAACGCCAAGCTCCTACAATGAGCAGTTCTTC
>TRBD2|TRBV29-1|NA|TRBJ2-7
CSATSDPSYEQYF
TGCAGCGCGACTAGCGACCCATCCTACGAGCAGTACTTC
>NA|TRBV7-2|NA|TRBJ2-1
CASSFSFNEQFF
TGTGCCAGCAGCTTTAGTTTTAATGAGCAGTTCTTC
>TRBD1|TRBV7-9|NA|TRBJ1-1
CASSFLQGPEAFF
TGTGCCAGCAGCTTCCTACAGGGGCCCGAAGCTTTCTTT
>NA|TRBV28|NA|TRBJ2-2
CASSPPGGRGNAGELFF
TGTGCCAGCAGTCCCCCTGGTGGCAGGGGTAACGCCGGGGAGCTGTTTTTT
>TRBD1|TRBV27|NA|TRBJ2-6
CAYGGRGPGANVLTF
TGTGCCTACGGGGGCAGGGGGCCTGGGGCCAACGTCCTGACTTTC
>TRBD2|TRBV19|NA|TRBJ2-3
CASSPPRIVAGEGPDTQYF
TGTGCCAGTAGCCCACCCAGGATCGTAGCGGGAGAGGGTCCAGATACGCAGTATTTT
>TRBD2|TRBV7-9|NA|TRBJ2-7
CASSSLDLTSGSSYEQYF
TGTGCCAGCAGCAGTTTGGACTTGACTAGCGGGAGCTCCTACGAGCAGTACTTC
>NA|TRBV6-6|NA|TRBJ2-7
CASSYGGTYEQYF
TGTGCCAGCAGTTACGGCGGAACCTACGAGCAGTACTTC
>TRBD1|TRBV7-9|NA|TRBJ2-7
CASSSHRTGSYEQYF
TGTGCCAGCAGCTCTCATAGGACAGGAAGCTACGAGCAGTACTTC
>NA|TRBV25-1|NA|TRBJ1-1
CASTPGNAEAFF
TGTGCCAGCACCCCGGGGAACGCTGAAGCTTTCTTT
>TRBD2|TRBV19|NA|TRBJ2-3
CATTESTGGSTDTQYF
TGTGCCACCACCGAGTCGACGGGAGGGAGCACAGATACGCAGTATTTT
>TRBD1|TRBV28|NA|TRBJ2-7
CASSRQGSYEQYF
TGTGCCAGCAGTCGACAGGGTAGTTACGAGCAGTACTTC
>TRBD1|TRBV7-6|NA|TRBJ2-3
CASSRQGGTDTQYF
TGTGCCAGCAGCCGACAGGGAGGCACAGATACGCAGTATTTT